The 32 T cell receptor beta chains presented below share a single source sample, sequenced in a study of identical twins. TCRdb re-analysed the 5' RACE reads in MiXCR, keeping a single row per CDR3 protein. The table has just under 550,000 distinct CDR3 sequences, roughly 15% seen once. These same records also appear under a second study, on yellow fever vaccine responses in identical twins.

Sequencing input: CD4+ T cells sorted from blood. These receptors all stem from a woman aged 18 to 35 in good health.

V and J are TRBV20-1 and TRBJ2-4; D uncertain. This CDR3 comprises 16 residues. Germline V CDR1 and CDR2: DFQATT, SNEGSKA (reference sequence). V shed 1 base and J shed 0 bases, with 13 bases lying between them. CDR3: CSARVSLTLAKNIQYF. The CDR3 coding sequence is TGCAGTGCTAGAGTATCACTTACATTAGCCAAAAACATTCAGTACTTC.

V gene TRBV12-3 or TRBV12-4 combines with J gene TRBJ2-7; TRBD1 or TRBD2 may be the D gene (5 bases each). CDR3 length equals 12 residues. With 5 bases removed from V and 6 bases from J, the gap between germline ends came to 11 bases. CDR3 sequence (DNA): TGTGCCAGCAGTCCGGGGCTGAGCGAGCAGTACTTC. Its protein is CASSPGLSEQYF.

This chain uses TRBV7-9 with TRBJ2-1, with TRBD1 identical over 9 bases. The CDR3 is 15 amino acids. The junction had 5 bases not matched to a gene; V was cut back by 2 bases and J by 6 bases. Germline-derived CDR1 and CDR2 are SEHNR and FQNEAQ (reference sequence). The CDR3 here is CASSLQDRGINEQFF. The CDR3 coding sequence is TGTGCCAGCAGCTTACAGGACAGGGGTATCAATGAGCAGTTCTTC.

The CDR3, as DNA: TGTGCCAGCAGCCCACGACTAGCGGGTGGGGTTAGGGAGTTCTTC. Translated, it gives CASSPRLAGGVREFF. The genes are TRBV14 and TRBJ2-1; 10 bases agree with TRBD2. Germline CDR1 and CDR2: SGHDN and FVKESK. This CDR3 spans 15 amino acids. After removal of 4 bases from V and 14 bases from J, the junction contained 14 bases not matched to a gene.

This clonotype was counted at least ten times. The chain links TRBV29-1 to TRBJ2-5, with a weak D call TRBD2 (6 bases). Germline CDR1 reads SQVTM; CDR2 reads ANQGSEA. The CDR3 runs to 13 residues. The V end was cut by 3 bases, the J end by 7 bases, with 15 bases between. The CDR3: CSVERDSKGTQYF. The CDR3 bases are TGCAGCGTTGAGCGGGACTCAAAGGGGACCCAGTACTTC.

The rearrangement links TRBV6-1 to TRBJ2-5, with a weak D call TRBD1 (5 bases). Germline V gene sequence: CDR1 MNHNS, CDR2 SASEGT. Trimming pared 3 bases from V and 4 bases from J, leaving 9 bases between. The CDR3 loop spans 13 amino acids. The CDR3 reads CASSDRVGETQYF. CDR3 nucleotides: TGTGCCAGCAGTGACAGGGTCGGAGAGACCCAGTACTTC.

The J gene is TRBJ1-1, the V gene TRBV7-8, with 7 bases that match TRBD1. The germline CDR1 and CDR2 sequences are SGHVS and FQNEAQ. The V and J ends lost 3 bases and 4 bases, in that order; junction bases with no gene match: 8. This CDR3 has 15 amino acids. CDR3 in DNA: TGTGCCAGCAGCTTCAGGGGGGCGGCGAGCACTGAAGCTTTCTTT. This sequence encodes CASSFRGAASTEAFF.

This clonotype was seen many times. The V and J genes are TRBV12-3 or TRBV12-4 and TRBJ1-5; D not certain. The CDR3 runs to 14 residues. V was clipped by 2 bases and J by 0 bases, with 5 bases between them. The chain's CDR3 is CASSLSYSNQPQHF. Here the CDR3 DNA reads TGTGCCAGCAGTTTAAGCTATAGCAATCAGCCCCAGCATTTT.

The chain couples TRBV6-5 to TRBJ2-1; D gene unclear. There are 16 residues in the CDR3. V was trimmed by 0 bases and J by 3 bases, leaving 12 bases between them. From germline, CDR1 is MNHEY and CDR2 SVGAGI. The CDR3 loop is CASSYSQESYYNEQFF. The CDR3 bases are TGTGCCAGCAGTTACTCTCAGGAGAGCTACTACAATGAGCAGTTCTTC.

This chain connects TRBV24-1 to TRBJ2-1; D is possibly TRBD2 (6 bases). The V gene lost 0 bases and the J gene lost 0 bases, with 14 bases spanning the gap. The germline V gene encodes CDR1 KGHDR and CDR2 SFDVKD. CDR3 length equals 18 residues. The CDR3 is CATSDLGAGRSSYNEQFF. The CDR3 DNA reads TGTGCCACCAGTGATTTGGGTGCGGGGCGGAGCTCCTACAATGAGCAGTTCTTC.

This clonotype was observed a few times. The CDR3: CASSILAGEAQYF. The CDR3 DNA reads TGTGCCAGCAGCATACTAGCGGGGGAGGCGCAGTATTTT. This chain joins TRBV7-8 and TRBJ2-3; TRBD2 matches 11 bases. The CDR3 runs to 13 residues. Germline-derived CDR1 and CDR2 are SGHVS and FQNEAQ. The V and J ends lost 5 bases and 10 bases, in that order; junction bases with no gene match: 5.

The chain has TRBV15 and TRBJ2-1, with D possibly TRBD2 on 5 matching bases. The CDR3 has 15 amino acids. V shed 4 bases and J shed 0 bases, with 10 bases lying between them. CDR1 and CDR2 (germline): LNHNV, YYDKDF (reference sequence). This chain's CDR3 is CATSKPSNSYNEQFF. The CDR3 DNA follows: TGTGCCACCAGCAAGCCTAGCAACTCCTACAATGAGCAGTTCTTC.

CDR3 amino acids: CASSFDRGSTDTQYF. The DNA for the CDR3 is TGTGCCAGCAGTTTTGACAGGGGTAGCACAGATACGCAGTATTTT. The V and J genes are TRBV12-3 or TRBV12-4 and TRBJ2-3; 8 nucleotides line up with TRBD1. The ends lost 3 bases at V and 0 bases at J; junction bases unmatched: 2. The CDR3 consists of 15 residues.

This clonotype was picked up a small number of times. The chain joins TRBV13 to TRBJ2-3; tentatively, D is TRBD1 or TRBD2 (5 bases each). The CDR3 is made up of 17 amino acids. Trimming took 1 base from V and 2 from J, leaving 16 bases between them. Looked up from germline, CDR1 is PRHDT and CDR2 is FYEKMQ (reference sequence). CDR3 bases: TGTGCCAGCAGCTTAGACGGGCAGGGAGCAGACACAGATACGCAGTATTTT. Residues: CASSLDGQGADTDTQYF.

This clonotype was counted ten times or more. The chain employs TRBV29-1 and TRBJ2-3; 9 bases align to TRBD2. The germline gives CDR1 SQVTM, CDR2 ANQGSEA. The CDR3 is 14 amino acids. The J segment lost 4 bases and the V segment lost 7 bases, leaving 9 bases of the junction unmatched. The CDR3 loop reads CSAPGLAGADTQYF. The CDR3 nucleotides read TGCAGCGCCCCGGGACTAGCAGGCGCAGATACGCAGTATTTT.

The chain combines TRBV20-1 with TRBJ2-3, with 12 bases identical to TRBD2. From germline, CDR1 is DFQATT and CDR2 SNEGSKA (reference sequence). With V trimmed by 6 bases and J by 3 bases, 4 bases remained unmatched. The CDR3 is 14 residues long. The CDR3 bases are TGCAGTGCGCTACTAGCGGGGGGTACAGATACGCAGTATTTT. This gives the protein CSALLAGGTDTQYF.

This chain links TRBV5-1 with TRBJ2-5; TRBD1 might be the D (5 bases). From germline, CDR1 is SGHRS and CDR2 YFSETQ. Trimming took 2 bases from V and 0 from J, leaving 11 bases between them. There are 15 residues in the CDR3. CDR3 nucleotide sequence: TGCGCCAGCAGCTTATCTGGCAGGGACCAAGAGACCCAGTACTTC. Translated, it gives CASSLSGRDQETQYF. Using reference TRBV5-1 and TRBJ2-5 for the parts outside the CDR3, the full variable domain is KAGVTQTPRYLIKTRGQQVTLSCSPISGHRSVSWYQQTPGQGLQFLFEYFSETQRNKGNFPGRFSGRQFSNSRSEMNVSTLELGDSALYLCASSLSGRDQETQYFGPGTRLLVL.

The chain carries TRBV11-2 and TRBJ2-1; 8 bases are shared with TRBD2. The V gene's germline CDR1 is SGHAT and CDR2 FQNNGV. The CDR3 spans 16 residues. Losses at the gene ends were 5 bases for V and 4 bases for J; bases not matched to a gene: 10. CDR3 loop: CASSTIRGGPYNEQFF. The CDR3 coding sequence is TGTGCCAGCAGCACAATCCGGGGGGGCCCATACAATGAGCAGTTCTTC.

The gene calls are TRBV6-1 and TRBJ1-2; 8 bases line up with TRBD1. V lost 6 bases and J lost 5; bases outside the gene matches: 11. This CDR3 spans 15 amino acids. Germline CDR1 and CDR2: MNHNS and SASEGT. The CDR3 DNA follows: TGTGCCAGCAGAGCCACGGGACAGGCAATTTATGGCTACACCTTC. Translated, it gives CASRATGQAIYGYTF.

This clonotype was observed at least ten times. The V call is TRBV7-9, the J call TRBJ2-7, with 9 positions matching TRBD1. In germline, CDR1 is SEHNR, CDR2 FQNEAQ (reference sequence). CDR3 length: 15 amino acids. V was clipped by 0 bases and J by 6 bases; unmatched bases: 6. This chain's CDR3 is CASSLAGTGLSEQYF. The CDR3, as DNA: TGTGCCAGCAGCTTAGCTGGGACAGGGCTGTCCGAGCAGTACTTC.

The rearrangement uses TRBV12-3 or TRBV12-4 and TRBJ2-3; TRBD1 matches 9 bases. CDR3 size: 16 residues. Trimming removed 2 bases from V and 3 bases from J; junction bases left unmatched: 6. The CDR3 reads CASSLPGQGGTDTQYF. CDR3 nucleotide sequence: TGTGCCAGCAGTTTACCGGGACAGGGAGGAACAGATACGCAGTATTTT.

This chain connects TRBV7-3 to TRBJ2-1, with D uncertain. Germline values: CDR1 SGHTA, CDR2 FQGTGA. V was clipped by 5 bases and J by 9 bases, with 11 bases between them. This CDR3 has 12 residues. This CDR3 is CASSLVEGEQFF. The CDR3 DNA is TGTGCCAGCAGCCTAGTCGAAGGTGAGCAGTTCTTC.

This clonotype was observed a handful of times. The chain combines TRBV5-6 with TRBJ2-7, with 8 bases lining up with TRBD2. The CDR3 is 15 residues long. Per the germline V gene, CDR1 is SGHDT and CDR2 is YYEEEE. With V trimmed by 0 bases and J by 0 bases, 2 bases remained unmatched. For the CDR3, the DNA is TGTGCCAGCAGCTTGGGCGCGGGAGGCTCCTACGAGCAGTACGTC. Its translation is CASSLGAGGSYEQYV.

This clonotype was seen a few times. The gene calls are TRBV5-1 and TRBJ2-5; possibly TRBD2 for D (5 bases). CDR3 length: 14 amino acids. Germline V gives CDR1 SGHRS, CDR2 YFSETQ. The V end lost 3 bases, the J end lost 5 bases, and 14 bases lay between the germline ends. The DNA of the CDR3 is TGCGCCAGCAGCTCCGTCGGCGGGCTGGAGACCCAGTACTTC. Translating it yields CASSSVGGLETQYF.

The chain employs TRBV5-1 and TRBJ2-5, with a tentative D call TRBD1 (7 bases). With 1 base removed from V and 5 bases from J, the gap between germline ends came to 12 bases. The germline CDR1 and CDR2 sequences are SGHRS and YFSETQ. This CDR3 contains 14 residues. The CDR3: CASSLTGEVETQYF. DNA for the CDR3: TGCGCCAGCAGCTTGACAGGGGAGGTGGAGACCCAGTACTTC.

This clonotype was seen a handful of times. The chain combines TRBV27 with TRBJ2-7; no clear D gene. This CDR3 contains 12 residues. Germline CDR1 reads MNHEY; CDR2 reads SMNVEV (reference sequence). Trimming removed 6 bases from V and 0 bases from J, with 6 bases in between. The CDR3 DNA sequence: TGTGCCAGCAGGGAGAGCTCCTACGAGCAGTACTTC. Amino acid sequence: CASRESSYEQYF.

The chain recombines TRBV5-6 with TRBJ2-5, with 9 bases aligning to TRBD1. With V trimmed by 4 bases and J by 5 bases, 9 bases remained unmatched. The CDR3 spans 15 residues. CDR1 is SGHDT, CDR2 YYEEEE, per germline. DNA of the CDR3: TGTGCCAGCAGCACAGGACAGGGGCGGACGGAGACCCAGTACTTC. This codes for CASSTGQGRTETQYF.

The chain uses TRBV3-1 and TRBJ2-1; TRBD1 matches at 8 bases. Germline lookup yields CDR1 LGHDT and CDR2 YNNKEL (reference sequence). J was trimmed by 5 bases and V by 1 base; bases with no gene match: 4. CDR3 length equals 15 residues. The CDR3 nucleotides read TGTGCCAGCAGCCAAGCCGGGACAGGCAACAATGAGCAGTTCTTC. This translates into CASSQAGTGNNEQFF.

The chain combines TRBV29-1 with TRBJ2-3; 9 nucleotides agree with TRBD1. The CDR3 is 14 residues long. The germline V gene has CDR1 SQVTM and CDR2 ANQGSEA. J gave up 2 bases and V 4 bases, and 4 bases lay outside the gene matches. The CDR3 nucleotides read TGCAGCGTTGGCCGGGACAGGGTCACAGATACGCAGTATTTT. This sequence encodes CSVGRDRVTDTQYF.

The chain links TRBV20-1 to TRBJ2-3; the match to TRBD2 covers 9 bases. Losses at the gene ends were 3 bases for V and 6 bases for J; bases not matched to a gene: 7. CDR3 length: 14 amino acids. CDR1 DFQATT and CDR2 SNEGSKA come from the germline V gene (reference sequence). This CDR3 reads CSASSGRSWDTQYF. DNA for the CDR3: TGCAGTGCTAGTAGCGGGAGATCATGGGATACGCAGTATTTT.

The V and J genes are TRBV14 and TRBJ2-4; D might be TRBD1 (6 bases). This CDR3 is 19 amino acids long. Germline assignment: CDR1 SGHDN and CDR2 FVKESK. Trimming removed 2 bases from V and 2 bases from J, with 22 bases in between. As DNA, the CDR3 is TGTGCCAGCAGCCAAAACCCGCCCGGGGCAGGGGAGACCAAAAACATTCAGTACTTC. Protein: CASSQNPPGAGETKNIQYF.

This clonotype was detected a few times. The chain employs TRBV20-1 and TRBJ2-7; D remains ambiguous. Between the trimmed V and J ends, which lost 4 bases and 0 bases, there was a span of 13 bases. CDR1 and CDR2 (germline): DFQATT, SNEGSKA (reference sequence). This CDR3 region has 14 residues. The CDR3 bases are TGCAGTGCTACCCTGAGTAGCCCCTCCTACGAGCAGTACTTC. Its protein product is CSATLSSPSYEQYF.